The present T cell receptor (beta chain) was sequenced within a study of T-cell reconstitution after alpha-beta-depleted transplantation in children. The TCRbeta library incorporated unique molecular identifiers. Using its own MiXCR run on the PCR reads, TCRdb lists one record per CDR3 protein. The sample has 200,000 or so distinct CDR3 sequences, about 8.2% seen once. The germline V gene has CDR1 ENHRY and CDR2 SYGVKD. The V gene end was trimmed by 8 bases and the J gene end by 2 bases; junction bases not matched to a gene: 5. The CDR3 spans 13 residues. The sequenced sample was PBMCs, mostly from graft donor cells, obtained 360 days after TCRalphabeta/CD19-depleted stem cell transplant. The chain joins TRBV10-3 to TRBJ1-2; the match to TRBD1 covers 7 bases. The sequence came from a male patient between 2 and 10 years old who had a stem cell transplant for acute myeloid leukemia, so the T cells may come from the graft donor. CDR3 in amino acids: CAILETGNYGYTF. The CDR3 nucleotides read TGTGCCATCTTGGAGACAGGGAACTATGGCTACACCTTC.